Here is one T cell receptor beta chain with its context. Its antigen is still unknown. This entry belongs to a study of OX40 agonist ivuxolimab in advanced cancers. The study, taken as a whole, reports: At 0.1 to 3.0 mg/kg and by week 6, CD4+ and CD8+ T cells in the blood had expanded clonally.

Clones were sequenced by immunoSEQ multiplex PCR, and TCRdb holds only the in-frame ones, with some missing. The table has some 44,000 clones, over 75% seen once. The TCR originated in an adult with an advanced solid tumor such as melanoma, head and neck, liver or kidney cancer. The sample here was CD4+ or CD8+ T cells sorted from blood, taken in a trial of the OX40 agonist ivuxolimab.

In nucleotides, the CDR3 is TGTGCCAGCAGTACGATCCGGGACAGAGCCTACGAGCAGTACTTC. This translates into CASSTIRDRAYEQYF. The genes are TRBV6-5 and TRBJ2-7, with 7 positions matching TRBD1. After removal of 5 bases from V and 2 bases from J, the junction contained 9 bases not matched to a gene. This CDR3 spans 15 amino acids. Germline V gene lookup returns CDR1 MNHEY and CDR2 SVGAGI.